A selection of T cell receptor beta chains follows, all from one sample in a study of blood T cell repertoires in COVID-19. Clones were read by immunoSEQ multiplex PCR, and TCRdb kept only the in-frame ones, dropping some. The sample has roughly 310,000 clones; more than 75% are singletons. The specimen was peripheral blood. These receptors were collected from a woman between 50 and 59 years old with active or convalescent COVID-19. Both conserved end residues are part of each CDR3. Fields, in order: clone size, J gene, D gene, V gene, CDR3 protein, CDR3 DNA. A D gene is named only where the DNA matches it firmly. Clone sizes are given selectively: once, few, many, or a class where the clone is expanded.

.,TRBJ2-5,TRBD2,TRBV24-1,CATSDLPSGGRYQETQYF,TGTGCCACCAGTGATTTGCCTAGCGGGGGCCGATACCAAGAGACCCAGTACTTC
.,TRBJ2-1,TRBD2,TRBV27,CASSPLGLAGANEQFF,TGTGCCAGCAGTCCCCTGGGACTAGCGGGAGCCAATGAGCAGTTCTTC
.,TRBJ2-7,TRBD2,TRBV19,CASRSTGGSYEQYF,TGTGCCAGTAGGTCGACGGGGGGGAGCTACGAGCAGTACTTC
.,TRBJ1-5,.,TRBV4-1,CASSQVMNQPQHF,TGCGCCAGCAGCCAAGTAATGAATCAGCCCCAGCATTTT
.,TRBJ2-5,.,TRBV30,CAWSPGETQYF,TGTGCCTGGAGCCCAGGGGAGACCCAGTACTTC
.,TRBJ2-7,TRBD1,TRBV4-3,CASSQGGQGIVGYEQYF,TGCGCCAGCAGCCAGGGAGGACAGGGGATAGTTGGCTACGAGCAGTACTTC
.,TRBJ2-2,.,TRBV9,CASSVRGGVGNTGELFF,TGTGCCAGCAGCGTAAGGGGGGGTGTGGGGAACACCGGGGAGCTGTTTTTT
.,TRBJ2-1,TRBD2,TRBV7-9,CASTLAGSSEQFF,TGTGCCAGCACCCTAGCGGGATCTAGTGAGCAGTTCTTC
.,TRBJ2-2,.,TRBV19,CASSGTLRTGELFF,TGTGCCAGTAGTGGGACACTCCGGACCGGGGAGCTGTTTTTT
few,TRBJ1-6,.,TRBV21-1,CASRTQRDRGFSYNSPLHF,TGTGCCAGCAGGACCCAACGGGACAGGGGGTTCTCCTATAATTCACCCCTCCACTTT
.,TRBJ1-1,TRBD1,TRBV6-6,CASSLTGVEAFF,TGTGCCAGCAGCTTGACAGGGGTTGAAGCTTTCTTT
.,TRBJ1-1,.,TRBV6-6,CASSRVGNTEAFF,TGTGCCAGCAGCCGAGTGGGCAACACTGAAGCTTTCTTT
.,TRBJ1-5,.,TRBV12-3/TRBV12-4,CASSFNRDQPQHF,TGTGCCAGCAGTTTTAACAGGGATCAGCCCCAGCATTTT
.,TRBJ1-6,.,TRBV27,CASSFNEGLLHF,TGTGCCAGCAGTTTTAACGAGGGACTCCTCCACTTT
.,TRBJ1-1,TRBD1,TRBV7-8,CASSFMTGGETEAFF,TGTGCCAGCAGCTTTATGACAGGGGGGGAAACTGAAGCTTTCTTT
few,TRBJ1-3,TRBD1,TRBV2,CASRLTGGRNTIYF,TGTGCCAGCAGATTGACAGGGGGCCGGAACACCATATATTTT
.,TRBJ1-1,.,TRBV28,CASSLAGRNTEAFF,TGTGCCAGCAGTTTAGCGGGGAGGAACACTGAAGCTTTCTTT
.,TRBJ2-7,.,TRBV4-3,CASSQEGGGEQYF,TGCGCCAGCAGCCAAGAAGGGGGGGGCGAGCAGTACTTC
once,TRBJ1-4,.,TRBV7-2,CASNFLGREGEKLFF,TGTGCCAGCAATTTCCTGGGGAGGGAAGGAGAAAAACTGTTTTTT
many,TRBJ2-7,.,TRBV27,CAGAEAYEQYF,TGTGCGGGGGCGGAGGCCTACGAGCAGTACTTC
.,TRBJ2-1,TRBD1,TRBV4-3,CASSQDARDRGLFNEQFF,TGCGCCAGCAGCCAAGATGCGCGAGACAGGGGGCTTTTCAATGAGCAGTTCTTC
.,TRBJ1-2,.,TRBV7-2,CASQRIDRPGSYTF,TGTGCCAGCCAAAGAATAGACCGCCCGGGAAGCTACACCTTC
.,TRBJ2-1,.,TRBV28,CASEPNGGTNEQFF,TGTGCCAGCGAACCTAACGGAGGGACGAATGAGCAGTTCTTC
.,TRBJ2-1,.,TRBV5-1,CASSLITEPHNEQFF,TGCGCCAGCAGCTTAATTACCGAGCCCCACAATGAGCAGTTCTTC
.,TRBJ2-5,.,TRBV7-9,CASREGRRKYF,TGTGCCAGCAGGGAAGGGAGACGAAAGTACTTC
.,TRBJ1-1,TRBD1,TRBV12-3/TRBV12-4,CASSLDRAGEAFF,TGTGCCAGCAGTCTTGACAGGGCTGGAGAAGCTTTCTTT
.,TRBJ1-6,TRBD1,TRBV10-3,CAISSPGTGASSYNSPLHF,TGTGCCATCAGTTCCCCCGGGACAGGGGCGAGCTCCTATAATTCACCCCTCCACTTT
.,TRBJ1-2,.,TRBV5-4,CASSLDPGDGYTF,TGTGCCAGCAGCTTGGATCCAGGGGATGGCTACACCTTC
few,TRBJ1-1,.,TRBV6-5,CASSYSGARSTEAFF,TGTGCCAGCAGTTACTCGGGGGCGAGGTCCACTGAAGCTTTCTTT
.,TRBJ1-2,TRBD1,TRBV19,CASSTRGQGLLGYTF,TGTGCCAGTAGTACTAGAGGACAGGGCCTCCTGGGCTACACCTTC
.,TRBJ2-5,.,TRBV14,CASSQGGVLQETQYF,TGTGCCAGCAGCCAAGGTGGAGTATTACAAGAGACCCAGTACTTC
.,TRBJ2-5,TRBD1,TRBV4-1,CASSLDRGETQYF,TGCGCCAGCAGCCTGGACAGGGGAGAGACCCAGTACTTC
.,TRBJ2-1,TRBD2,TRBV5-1,CASSLAAAGGEQFF,TGCGCCAGCAGCTTGGCCGCAGCGGGAGGGGAGCAGTTCTTC
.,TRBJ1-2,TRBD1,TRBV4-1,CASSQGGEGAGGYTF,TGCGCCAGCAGCCAAGGGGGTGAGGGGGCGGGTGGCTACACCTTC
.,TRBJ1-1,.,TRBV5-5,CASSLSGGLEPEAFF,TGTGCCAGCAGCTTGAGTGGGGGACTTGAGCCTGAAGCTTTCTTT
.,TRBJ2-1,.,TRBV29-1,CSVDGAYNEQFF,TGCAGCGTTGACGGAGCCTACAATGAGCAGTTCTTC
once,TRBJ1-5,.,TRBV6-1,CASGEIQENQPQHF,TGTGCCAGCGGGGAGATTCAGGAAAATCAGCCCCAGCATTTT